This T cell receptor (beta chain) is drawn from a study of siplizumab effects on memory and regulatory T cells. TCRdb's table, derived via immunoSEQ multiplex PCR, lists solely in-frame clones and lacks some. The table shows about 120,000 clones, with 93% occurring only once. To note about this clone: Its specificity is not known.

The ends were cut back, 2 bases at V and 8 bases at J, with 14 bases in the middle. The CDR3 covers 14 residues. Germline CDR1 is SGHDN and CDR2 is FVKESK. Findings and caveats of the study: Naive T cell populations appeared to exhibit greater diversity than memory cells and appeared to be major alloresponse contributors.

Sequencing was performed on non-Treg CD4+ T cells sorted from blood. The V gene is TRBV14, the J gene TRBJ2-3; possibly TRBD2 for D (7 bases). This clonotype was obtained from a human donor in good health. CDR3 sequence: CASSQRKGGGTQYF. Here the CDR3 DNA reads TGTGCCAGCAGCCAACGAAAAGGGGGGGGTACGCAGTATTTT.